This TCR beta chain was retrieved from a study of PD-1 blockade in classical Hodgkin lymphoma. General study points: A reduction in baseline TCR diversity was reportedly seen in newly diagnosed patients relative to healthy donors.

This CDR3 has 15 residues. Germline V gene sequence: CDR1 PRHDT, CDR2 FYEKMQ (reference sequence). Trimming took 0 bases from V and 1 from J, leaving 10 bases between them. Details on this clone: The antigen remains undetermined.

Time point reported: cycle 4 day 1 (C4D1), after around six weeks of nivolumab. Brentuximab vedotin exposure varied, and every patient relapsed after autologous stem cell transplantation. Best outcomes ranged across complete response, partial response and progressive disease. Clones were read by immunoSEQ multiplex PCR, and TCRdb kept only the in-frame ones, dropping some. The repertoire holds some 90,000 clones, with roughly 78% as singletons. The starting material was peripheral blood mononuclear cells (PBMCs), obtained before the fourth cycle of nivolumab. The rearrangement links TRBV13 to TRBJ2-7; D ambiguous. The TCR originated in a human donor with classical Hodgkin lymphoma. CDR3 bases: TGTGCCAGCAGCTTAGGGGCAGCTAAGTCCTACGAGCAGTACTTC. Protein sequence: CASSLGAAKSYEQYF.